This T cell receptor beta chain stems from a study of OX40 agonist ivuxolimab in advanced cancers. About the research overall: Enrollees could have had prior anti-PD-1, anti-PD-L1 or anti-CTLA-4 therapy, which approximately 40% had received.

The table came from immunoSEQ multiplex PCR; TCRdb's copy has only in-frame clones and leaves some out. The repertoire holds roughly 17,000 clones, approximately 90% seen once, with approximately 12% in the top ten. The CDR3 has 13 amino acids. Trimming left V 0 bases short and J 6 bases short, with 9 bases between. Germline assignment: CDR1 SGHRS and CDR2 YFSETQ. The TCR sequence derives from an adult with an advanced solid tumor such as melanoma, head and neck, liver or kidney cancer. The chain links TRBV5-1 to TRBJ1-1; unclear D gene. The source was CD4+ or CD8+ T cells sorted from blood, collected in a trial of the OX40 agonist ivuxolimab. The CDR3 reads CASSLDLKAEAFF. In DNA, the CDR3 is TGCGCCAGCAGCTTGGACCTGAAGGCTGAAGCTTTCTTT.